This T cell receptor beta chain was obtained from a study of blood T cell repertoires in COVID-19. Study as a whole: Acute and convalescent COVID-19 specimens originated in the United States, Italy and Spain.

Clones were read by immunoSEQ multiplex PCR, and TCRdb kept only the in-frame ones, dropping some. The table lists some 260,000 clones, 70% to 90% of them singletons. This receptor was taken from a man at least 80 years old with acute or convalescent COVID-19. Sequenced material: peripheral blood.

The CDR3 nucleotides read TGTGCCAGCAGCCCGGCGGGGGGCTACAATGAGCAGTTCTTC. Its protein is CASSPAGGYNEQFF. The chain joins TRBV5-4 to TRBJ2-1; 8 bases line up with TRBD2. CDR3 length: 14 residues. Trimming cost V 4 bases and J 3 bases; bases outside gene matches: 3. Germline V lookup: CDR1 SGHNT, CDR2 YYREEE (reference sequence).